The 23 T cell receptor beta chains below all came from one sample that was sequenced in a study of blood T cell repertoires in COVID-19. Profiled with immunoSEQ multiplex PCR; TCRdb holds only in-frame clones, not every one. The table records about 210,000 clones, 65% to 90% of them present only once. Sequenced input: PBMCs or T cells enriched from blood (not recorded which). These receptors were obtained from a woman between 50 and 59 years old with acute COVID-19.

This rearrangement joins TRBV7-6 to TRBJ1-1; no clear D gene. CDR3 length: 14 amino acids. Germline-derived CDR1 and CDR2 are SGHVS and FNYEAQ. Trimming removed 0 bases from V and 6 bases from J, with 11 bases in between. The DNA for the CDR3 is TGTGCCAGCAGCTTAGCGTTCCAGAGGGCTGAAGCTTTCTTT. It is translated as CASSLAFQRAEAFF.

This clone was seen once. The V gene is TRBV10-3, the J gene TRBJ2-3, with a weak D call TRBD2 (5 bases). In germline, CDR1 is ENHRY, CDR2 SYGVKD. The CDR3 is made up of 13 amino acids. V shed 4 bases and J shed 4 bases, with 9 bases lying between them. CDR3: CAISGGGADTQYF. CDR3 in DNA: TGTGCCATCAGTGGAGGAGGAGCAGATACGCAGTATTTT.

The rearrangement uses TRBV5-4 and TRBJ1-3; D is uncertain. The V gene's germline CDR1 is SGHNT and CDR2 YYREEE (reference sequence). Deletions cut 0 bases from V and 0 bases from J, with 10 bases between. CDR3 size: 16 residues. The DNA of the CDR3 is TGTGCCAGCAGCTTGGAGTCCACGGGCTCTGGAAACACCATATATTTT. Encoded protein: CASSLESTGSGNTIYF. Full variable domain (rest looked up from reference TRBV5-4 and TRBJ1-3): ETGVTQSPTHLIKTRGQQVTLRCSSQSGHNTVSWYQQALGQGPQFIFQYYREEENGRGNFPPRFSGLQFPNYSSELNVNALELDDSALYLCASSLESTGSGNTIYFGEGSWLTVV.

The chain combines TRBV5-3 with TRBJ1-3; D gene uncertain. TRBV5-3 is recorded as an ORF, its role being uncertain. The CDR3 totals 11 residues. The V gene lost 6 bases and the J gene lost 3 bases, with 4 bases spanning the gap. CDR3 amino acids: CARTNGNTIYF. The CDR3 nucleotides read TGTGCCAGAACCAATGGAAACACCATATATTTT.

DNA of the CDR3: TGTGCCAGCAGCTTATATCTAGACAATGAGCAGTTCTTC. It specifies CASSLYLDNEQFF. The chain employs TRBV7-3 and TRBJ2-1; the D is unclear. CDR3 length equals 13 residues. CDR1 and CDR2 from the germline V gene are SGHTA and FQGTGA. Trimming stripped 2 bases from V and 5 bases from J, with 7 bases between.

This clone has only a few counts. The genes are TRBV7-2 and TRBJ1-1; a weak D match, TRBD1 (6 bases). V dropped 2 bases and J dropped 4 bases, with 20 bases sitting between them. CDR3 length equals 17 residues. Germline values: CDR1 SGHTA, CDR2 FQGNSA. The CDR3 spells CASSLIGRGPSITEAFF. The CDR3 nucleotides read TGTGCCAGCAGCTTAATTGGCAGGGGCCCTAGTATCACTGAAGCTTTCTTT.

CDR3 loop: CASSRTALTYGYTF. Written as DNA, the CDR3 is TGTGCCAGCAGCCGGACAGCCCTCACGTATGGCTACACCTTC. This chain connects TRBV28 to TRBJ1-2; TRBD1 is a possible D gene (6 bases). Trimming took off 6 bases at V and 5 bases at J, with 16 bases between the two ends. In germline, CDR1 is MDHEN, CDR2 SYDVKM. CDR3 size: 14 residues.

CDR3 DNA: TGTGCCAGCAGTTTTACAGGGGAGAGGGGCTACACCTTC. Protein sequence: CASSFTGERGYTF. The chain combines TRBV27 with TRBJ1-2; 7 bases line up with TRBD1. Germline V gene lookup returns CDR1 MNHEY and CDR2 SMNVEV (reference sequence). The CDR3 totals 13 residues. Trimming removed 3 bases from V and 8 bases from J; junction bases left unmatched: 6.

The chain employs TRBV6-2 or TRBV6-3 and TRBJ1-3, with D possibly being TRBD1 (5 bases). The CDR3 totals 15 residues. Trimming removed 6 bases at V and 5 bases at J, with 17 bases between. CDR1 and CDR2 from the germline V gene are MNHEY and SVGEGT. CDR3 sequence: CASRYGANMRNTIYF. The DNA for the CDR3 is TGTGCCAGCAGATACGGGGCCAACATGCGAAACACCATATATTTT.

This clone showed up just a few times. The chain employs TRBV7-2 and TRBJ2-7; a weak D match, TRBD2 (5 bases). V lost 3 bases and J 6 bases, leaving 15 bases between the germline ends. The CDR3 spans 14 residues. The germline V gene encodes CDR1 SGHTA and CDR2 FQGNSA. DNA for the CDR3: TGTGCCAGCAGCTTGTCCGGACTTTTTCCCGAGCAGTACTTC. Amino acids: CASSLSGLFPEQYF.

The CDR3 nucleotides are TGTGCCAGCAGCAGAAATTCCGGGACAGGGGGCTCCAACTATGGCTACACCTTC. Its protein is CASSRNSGTGGSNYGYTF. The rearrangement joins TRBV5-4 to TRBJ1-2, with 12 positions matching TRBD1. Germline trimming cut 4 bases from V and 2 bases from J; bases unmatched to any gene: 12. Germline V lookup: CDR1 SGHNT, CDR2 YYREEE (reference sequence). There are 18 residues in the CDR3.

V is TRBV19 and J is TRBJ1-5; D ambiguous. In germline, CDR1 is LNHDA, CDR2 SQIVND (reference sequence). V was pared by 5 bases and J by 0 bases, with 5 bases between. This CDR3 region has 13 residues. For the CDR3, the DNA is TGTGCCAGTAGTGTGGCTAGCAATCAGCCCCAGCATTTT. Translating gives CASSVASNQPQHF.

This chain connects TRBV5-5 to TRBJ2-7; tentatively, D is TRBD2 (5 bases). The CDR3 runs 17 residues. Germline lookup yields CDR1 SGHKS and CDR2 YYEKEE (reference sequence). With 4 bases removed from V and 0 bases from J, the gap between germline ends came to 20 bases. The CDR3 DNA reads as TGTGCCAGCAGCGCTCAGTACGGACTTACGAGCTCCTACGAGCAGTACTTC. Its translation is CASSAQYGLTSSYEQYF.

The chain recombines TRBV3-1 (or the pseudogene TRBV3-2) with TRBJ2-3, with TRBD2 identical over 14 bases. CDR1 and CDR2 from the germline V gene are LGHDT and YNNKEL (reference sequence). Unmatched junction bases numbered 4, after V lost 4 bases and J lost 4 bases. The CDR3 is 16 residues long. This CDR3 reads CASSLRLAGGSDTQYF. The CDR3 DNA reads TGTGCCAGCAGCCTCCGACTAGCGGGGGGGTCAGATACGCAGTATTTT.

The chain combines TRBV5-1 with TRBJ2-4; 11 bases match TRBD1. The germline V gene encodes CDR1 SGHRS and CDR2 YFSETQ. V lost 4 bases to trimming and J lost 6 bases; unmatched junction nucleotides: 3. There are 14 residues in the CDR3. The CDR3 DNA is TGCGCCAGCAGCAGCGGGACAGGGGGAAACATTCAGTACTTC. It translates to CASSSGTGGNIQYF. The whole variable domain, filled in from reference TRBV5-1 and TRBJ2-4, reads KAGVTQTPRYLIKTRGQQVTLSCSPISGHRSVSWYQQTPGQGLQFLFEYFSETQRNKGNFPGRFSGRQFSNSRSEMNVSTLELGDSALYLCASSSGTGGNIQYFGAGTRLSVL.

The V gene is TRBV2, the J gene TRBJ2-2; D gene ambiguous. The CDR3 loop spans 14 amino acids. Germline V CDR1 and CDR2: SNHLY, FYNNEI. The V gene lost 8 bases and the J gene lost 0 bases, with 10 bases spanning the gap. CDR3 residues: CASVLGTNTGELFF. The CDR3 DNA reads TGTGCCAGCGTCCTAGGAACGAACACCGGGGAGCTGTTTTTT.

This clone was observed once. The chain links TRBV9 to TRBJ2-3; no reliable D call. The CDR3 is 12 amino acids. The germline V gene encodes CDR1 SGDLS and CDR2 YYNGEE. V was clipped by 4 bases and J by 2 bases, with 5 bases between them. The CDR3 spells CASSKLTDTQYF. The DNA of the CDR3 is TGTGCCAGCAGCAAACTCACAGATACGCAGTATTTT.

The chain carries TRBV21-1 and TRBJ1-4; TRBD1, the table's D call, was not compared with the DNA. TRBV21-1 is noted as a pseudogene. The CDR3 length is 16 residues. This CDR3 is CASSSHRGLANEKLFF. The CDR3 nucleotides are TGTGCCAGCAGCTCCCACAGGGGCCTGGCTAATGAAAAACTGTTTTTT.

The rearrangement links TRBV6-2 or TRBV6-3 to TRBJ2-7; 7 bases map to TRBD1. The CDR3 is made up of 19 amino acids. Germline V gene lookup returns CDR1 MNHEY and CDR2 SVGEGT. Trimming took 2 bases from V and 2 from J; bases not matched to a gene: 18. CDR3 nucleotide sequence: TGTGCCAGCAGTTACGTCGCTTTAAGGGGAAGGGACAGAACCTACGAGCAGTACTTC. This sequence encodes CASSYVALRGRDRTYEQYF.

The chain combines TRBV7-9 with TRBJ1-2, with D uncertain. Trimming took off 1 base at V and 6 bases at J, with 9 bases between the two ends. This CDR3 spans 13 amino acids. Germline CDR1 reads SEHNR; CDR2 reads FQNEAQ (reference sequence). The CDR3 loop reads CASSLEASNGYTF. The DNA of the CDR3 is TGTGCCAGCAGCTTAGAAGCCTCCAATGGCTACACCTTC.

The V call is TRBV5-1, the J call TRBJ1-4, with 8 bases that match TRBD1. The CDR3 totals 17 residues. Germline CDR1 SGHRS, CDR2 YFSETQ. V was clipped by 0 bases and J by 7 bases; unmatched bases: 11. The CDR3 spells CASSLALNRGNAEKLFF. DNA of the CDR3: TGCGCCAGCAGCTTGGCCCTAAACAGGGGGAATGCTGAAAAACTGTTTTTT. Filled out from reference TRBV5-1 and TRBJ1-4, the complete variable domain reads KAGVTQTPRYLIKTRGQQVTLSCSPISGHRSVSWYQQTPGQGLQFLFEYFSETQRNKGNFPGRFSGRQFSNSRSEMNVSTLELGDSALYLCASSLALNRGNAEKLFFGSGTQLSVL.

This clone was seen more than once but under ten times. The chain uses TRBV19 and TRBJ1-1; 9 bases agree with TRBD1. Germline CDR1 reads LNHDA; CDR2 reads SQIVND (reference sequence). The CDR3 covers 14 residues. The V segment lost 6 bases and the J segment 6 bases; nucleotides outside the gene matches: 8. The CDR3 spells CASRSTGGDAEAFF. The CDR3 DNA follows: TGTGCCAGTAGATCTACAGGGGGCGACGCTGAAGCTTTCTTT.

This sequence joins TRBV2 and TRBJ1-1; 8 nucleotides agree with TRBD1. V lost 3 bases, J lost 5 bases, and 2 bases stayed unmatched. The CDR3 contains 13 residues. Germline-derived CDR1 and CDR2 are SNHLY and FYNNEI. CDR3 loop: CASSDRGLTEAFF. The CDR3 nucleotides are TGTGCCAGCAGTGACAGGGGGCTAACTGAAGCTTTCTTT.